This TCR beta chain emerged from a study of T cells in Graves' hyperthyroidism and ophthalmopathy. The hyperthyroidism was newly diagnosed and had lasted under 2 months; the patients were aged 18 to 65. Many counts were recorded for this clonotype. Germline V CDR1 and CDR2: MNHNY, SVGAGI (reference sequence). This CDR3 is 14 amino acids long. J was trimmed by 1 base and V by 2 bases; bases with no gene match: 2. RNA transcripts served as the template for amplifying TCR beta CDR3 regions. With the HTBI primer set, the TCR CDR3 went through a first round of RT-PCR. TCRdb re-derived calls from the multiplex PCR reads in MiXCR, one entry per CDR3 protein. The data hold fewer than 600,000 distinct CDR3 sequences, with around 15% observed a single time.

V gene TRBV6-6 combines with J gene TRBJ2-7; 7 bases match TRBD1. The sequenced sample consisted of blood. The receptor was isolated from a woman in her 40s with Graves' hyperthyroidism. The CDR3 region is CASSYTGDSYEQYF. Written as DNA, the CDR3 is TGTGCCAGCAGTTACACAGGGGATTCCTACGAGCAGTACTTC.